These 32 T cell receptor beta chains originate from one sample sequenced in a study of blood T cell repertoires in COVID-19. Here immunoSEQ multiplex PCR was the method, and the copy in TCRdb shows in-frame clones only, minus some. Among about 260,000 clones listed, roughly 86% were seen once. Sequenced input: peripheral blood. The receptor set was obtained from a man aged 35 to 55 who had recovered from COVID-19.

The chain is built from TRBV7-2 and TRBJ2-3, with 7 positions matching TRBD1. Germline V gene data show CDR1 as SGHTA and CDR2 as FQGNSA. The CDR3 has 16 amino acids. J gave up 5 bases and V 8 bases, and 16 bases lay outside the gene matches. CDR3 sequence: CASAAARGQSRDTQYF. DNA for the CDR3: TGTGCCAGCGCAGCGGCCCGGGGACAGTCGAGAGATACGCAGTATTTT.

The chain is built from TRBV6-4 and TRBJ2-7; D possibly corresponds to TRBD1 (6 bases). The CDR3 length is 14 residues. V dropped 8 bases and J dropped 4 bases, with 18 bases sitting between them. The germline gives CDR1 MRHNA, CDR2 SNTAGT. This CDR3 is CASPRPGHPYEQYF. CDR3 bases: TGTGCCAGCCCAAGGCCGGGACACCCATACGAGCAGTACTTC.

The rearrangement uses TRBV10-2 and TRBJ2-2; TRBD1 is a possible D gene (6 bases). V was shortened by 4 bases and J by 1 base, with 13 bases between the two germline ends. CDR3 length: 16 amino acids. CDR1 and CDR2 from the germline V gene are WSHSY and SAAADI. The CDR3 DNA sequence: TGCGCCAGCAGTGTCCAGTGGGGGCGGAACACCGGGGAGCTGTTTTTT. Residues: CASSVQWGRNTGELFF.

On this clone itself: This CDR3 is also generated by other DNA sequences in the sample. The CDR3 region has the DNA TGTGCCATCAGTGGGACAGGGGGGGACACCGGGGAGCTGTTTTTT. It specifies CAISGTGGDTGELFF. The chain combines TRBV10-3 with TRBJ2-2; 10 bases map to TRBD1. Germline V lookup: CDR1 ENHRY, CDR2 SYGVKD. This CDR3 is 15 amino acids long. J was trimmed by 3 bases and V by 4 bases; bases with no gene match: 2.

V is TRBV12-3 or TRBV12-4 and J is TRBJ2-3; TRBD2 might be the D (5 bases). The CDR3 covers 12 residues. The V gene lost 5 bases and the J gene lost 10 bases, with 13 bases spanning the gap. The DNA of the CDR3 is TGTGCCAGCAGTCCTTTGGAGGTATCGCAGTATTTT. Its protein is CASSPLEVSQYF.

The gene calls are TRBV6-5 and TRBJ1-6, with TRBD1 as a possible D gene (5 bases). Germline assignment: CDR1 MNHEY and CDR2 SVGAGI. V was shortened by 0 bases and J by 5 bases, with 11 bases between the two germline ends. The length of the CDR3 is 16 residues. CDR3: CASSYSTVGHNSPLHF. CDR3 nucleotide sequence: TGTGCCAGCAGTTACTCTACCGTGGGGCATAATTCACCCCTCCACTTT.

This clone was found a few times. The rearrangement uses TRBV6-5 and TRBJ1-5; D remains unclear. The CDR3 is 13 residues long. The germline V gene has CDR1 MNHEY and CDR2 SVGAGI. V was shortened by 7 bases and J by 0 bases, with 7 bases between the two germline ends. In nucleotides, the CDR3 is TGTGCCAGCAACACGAATAGCAATCAGCCCCAGCATTTT. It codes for CASNTNSNQPQHF.

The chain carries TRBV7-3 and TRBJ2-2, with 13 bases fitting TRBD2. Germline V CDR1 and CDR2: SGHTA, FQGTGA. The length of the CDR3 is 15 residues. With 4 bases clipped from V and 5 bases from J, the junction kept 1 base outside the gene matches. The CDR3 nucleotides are TGTGCCAGCAGCTGGACTAGCGGGGGTACCGGGGAGCTGTTTTTT. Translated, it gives CASSWTSGGTGELFF.

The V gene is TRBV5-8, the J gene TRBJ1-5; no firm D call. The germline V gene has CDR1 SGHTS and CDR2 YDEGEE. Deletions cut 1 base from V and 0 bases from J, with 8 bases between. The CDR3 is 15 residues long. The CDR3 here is CASSLRGYSNQPQHF. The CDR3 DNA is TGTGCCAGCAGCTTGCGGGGTTATAGCAATCAGCCCCAGCATTTT.

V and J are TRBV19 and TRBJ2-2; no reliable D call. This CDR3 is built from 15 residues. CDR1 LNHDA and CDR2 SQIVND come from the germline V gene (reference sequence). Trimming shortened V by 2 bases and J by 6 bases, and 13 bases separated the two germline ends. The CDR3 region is CASSIQAGLPGELFF. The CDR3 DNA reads TGTGCCAGTAGTATACAGGCTGGATTGCCCGGGGAGCTGTTTTTT.

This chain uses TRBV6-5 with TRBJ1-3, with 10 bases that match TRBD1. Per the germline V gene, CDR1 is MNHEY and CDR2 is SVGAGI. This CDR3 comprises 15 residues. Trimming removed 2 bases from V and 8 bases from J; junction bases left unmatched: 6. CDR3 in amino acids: CASSYQRQGAHTIYF. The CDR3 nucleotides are TGTGCCAGCAGTTACCAGAGACAGGGGGCTCACACCATATATTTT.

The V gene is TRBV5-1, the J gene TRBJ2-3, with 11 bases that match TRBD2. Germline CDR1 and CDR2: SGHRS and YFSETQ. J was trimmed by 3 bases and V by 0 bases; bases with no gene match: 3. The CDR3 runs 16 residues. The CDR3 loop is CASSLVTSGKTDTQYF. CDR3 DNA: TGCGCCAGCAGCTTGGTGACTAGCGGGAAAACAGATACGCAGTATTTT.

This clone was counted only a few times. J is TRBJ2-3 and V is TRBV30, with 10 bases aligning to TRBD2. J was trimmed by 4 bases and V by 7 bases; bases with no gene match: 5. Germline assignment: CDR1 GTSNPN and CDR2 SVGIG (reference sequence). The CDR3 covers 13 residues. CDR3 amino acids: CASKREGPDTQYF. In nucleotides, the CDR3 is TGTGCCTCCAAGCGGGAGGGCCCAGATACGCAGTATTTT.

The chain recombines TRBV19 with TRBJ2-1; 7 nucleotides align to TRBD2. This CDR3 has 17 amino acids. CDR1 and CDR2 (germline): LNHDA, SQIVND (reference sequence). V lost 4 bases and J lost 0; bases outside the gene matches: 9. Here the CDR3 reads CASSNPGLRSSYNEQFF. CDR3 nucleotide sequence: TGTGCCAGTAGTAACCCGGGACTAAGGAGCTCCTACAATGAGCAGTTCTTC.

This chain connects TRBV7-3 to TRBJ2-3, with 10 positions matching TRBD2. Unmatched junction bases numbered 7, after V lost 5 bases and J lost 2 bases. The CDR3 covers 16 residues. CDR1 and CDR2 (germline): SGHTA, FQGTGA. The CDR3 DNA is TGTGCCAGCAGCCTGTGGACTAGCGGTTACACAGATACGCAGTATTTT. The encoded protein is CASSLWTSGYTDTQYF.

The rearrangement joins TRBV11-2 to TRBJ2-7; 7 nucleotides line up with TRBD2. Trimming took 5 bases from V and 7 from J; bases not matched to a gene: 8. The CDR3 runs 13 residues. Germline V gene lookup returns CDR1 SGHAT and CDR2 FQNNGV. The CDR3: CASSPRLAREQYF. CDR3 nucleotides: TGTGCCAGCAGCCCCCGACTAGCCCGGGAGCAGTACTTC.

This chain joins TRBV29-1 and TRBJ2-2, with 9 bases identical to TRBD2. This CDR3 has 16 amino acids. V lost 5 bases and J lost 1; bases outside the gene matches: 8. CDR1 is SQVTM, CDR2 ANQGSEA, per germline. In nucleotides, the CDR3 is TGCAGCGTTTCGGGCGCGGGGGGGCGGAACACCGGGGAGCTGTTTTTT. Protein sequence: CSVSGAGGRNTGELFF.

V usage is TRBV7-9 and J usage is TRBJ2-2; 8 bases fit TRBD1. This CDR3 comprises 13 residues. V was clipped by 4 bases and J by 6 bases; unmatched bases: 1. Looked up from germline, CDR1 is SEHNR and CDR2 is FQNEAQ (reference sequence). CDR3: CASSSTGAGELFF. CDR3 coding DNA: TGTGCCAGCAGCTCGACAGGGGCCGGGGAGCTGTTTTTT.

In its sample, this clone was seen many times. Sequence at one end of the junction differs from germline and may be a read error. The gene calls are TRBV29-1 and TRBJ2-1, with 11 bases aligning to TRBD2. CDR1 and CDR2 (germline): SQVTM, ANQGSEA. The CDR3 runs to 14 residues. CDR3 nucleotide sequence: TGCAGCGTTGCACTAGCGGGGGTTCAATTCGTCCCAGTCTTC. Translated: CSVALAGVQFVPVF.

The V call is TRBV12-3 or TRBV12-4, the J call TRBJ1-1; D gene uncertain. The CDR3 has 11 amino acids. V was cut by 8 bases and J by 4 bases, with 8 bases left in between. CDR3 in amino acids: CASGSGTEAFF. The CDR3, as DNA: TGTGCCAGCGGGAGTGGCACTGAAGCTTTCTTT.

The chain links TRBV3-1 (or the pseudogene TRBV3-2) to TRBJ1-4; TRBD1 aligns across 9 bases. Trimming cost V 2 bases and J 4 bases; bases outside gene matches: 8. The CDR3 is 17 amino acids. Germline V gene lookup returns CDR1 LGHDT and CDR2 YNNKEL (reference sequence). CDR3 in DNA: TGTGCCAGCAGCCAAAATAGGCCGGGACAGGGTAATGAAAAACTGTTTTTT. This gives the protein CASSQNRPGQGNEKLFF.

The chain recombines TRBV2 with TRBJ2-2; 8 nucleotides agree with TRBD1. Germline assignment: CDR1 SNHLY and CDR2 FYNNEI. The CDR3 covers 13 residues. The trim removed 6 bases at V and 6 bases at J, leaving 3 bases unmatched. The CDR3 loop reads CASRDRGPGELFF. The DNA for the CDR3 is TGTGCCAGCAGAGACAGGGGCCCCGGGGAGCTGTTTTTT.

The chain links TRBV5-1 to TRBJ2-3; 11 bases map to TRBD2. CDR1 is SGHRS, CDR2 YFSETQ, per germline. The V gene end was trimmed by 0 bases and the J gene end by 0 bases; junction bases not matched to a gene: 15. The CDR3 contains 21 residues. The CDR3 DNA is TGCGCCAGCAGCTTGGGGAGTACGTTTCGGACTAGCGGGCCTAGCACAGATACGCAGTATTTT. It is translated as CASSLGSTFRTSGPSTDTQYF.

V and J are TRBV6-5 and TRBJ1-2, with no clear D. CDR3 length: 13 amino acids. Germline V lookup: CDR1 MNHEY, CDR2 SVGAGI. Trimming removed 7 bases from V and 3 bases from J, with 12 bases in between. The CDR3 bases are TGTGCCAGCAACTTCAAAGTTGACTATGGCTACACCTTC. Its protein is CASNFKVDYGYTF.

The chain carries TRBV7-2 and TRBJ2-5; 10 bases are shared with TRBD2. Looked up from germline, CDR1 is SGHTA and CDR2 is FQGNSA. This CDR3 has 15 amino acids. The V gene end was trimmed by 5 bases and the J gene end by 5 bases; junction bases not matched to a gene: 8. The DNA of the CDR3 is TGTGCCAGCAGCATCACTAGCGGGGTGAAGGAGACCCAGTACTTC. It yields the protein CASSITSGVKETQYF.

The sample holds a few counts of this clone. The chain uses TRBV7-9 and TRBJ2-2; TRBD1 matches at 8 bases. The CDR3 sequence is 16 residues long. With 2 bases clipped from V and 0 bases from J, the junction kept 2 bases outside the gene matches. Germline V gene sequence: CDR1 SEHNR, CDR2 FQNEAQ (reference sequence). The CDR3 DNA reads TGTGCCAGCAGCTTAAGACAGGGGACGAACACCGGGGAGCTGTTTTTT. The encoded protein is CASSLRQGTNTGELFF.

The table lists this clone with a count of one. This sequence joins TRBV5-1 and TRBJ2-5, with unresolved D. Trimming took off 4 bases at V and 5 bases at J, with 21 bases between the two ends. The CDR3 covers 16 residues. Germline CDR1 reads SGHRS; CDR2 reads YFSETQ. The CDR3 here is CASSRDPLPARETQYF. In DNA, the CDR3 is TGCGCCAGCAGCCGAGATCCCCTCCCTGCGAGGGAGACCCAGTACTTC.

The CDR3, as DNA: TGTGCCAGCAGTGAACCCGCAACTAATGAAAAACTGTTTTTT. It specifies CASSEPATNEKLFF. The gene calls are TRBV6-1 and TRBJ1-4; D ambiguous. There are 14 residues in the CDR3. Germline V gene lookup returns CDR1 MNHNS and CDR2 SASEGT. V lost 2 bases and J 0 bases, leaving 4 bases between the germline ends.

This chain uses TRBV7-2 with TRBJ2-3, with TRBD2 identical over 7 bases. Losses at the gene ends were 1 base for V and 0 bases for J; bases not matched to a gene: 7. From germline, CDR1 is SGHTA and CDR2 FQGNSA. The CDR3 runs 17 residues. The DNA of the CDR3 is TGTGCCAGCAGCTTAGGGCTAGCGGATAGAAGCACAGATACGCAGTATTTT. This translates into CASSLGLADRSTDTQYF. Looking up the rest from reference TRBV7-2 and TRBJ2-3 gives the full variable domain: GAGVSQSPSNKVTEKGKDVELRCDPISGHTALYWYRQSLGQGLEFLIYFQGNSAPDKSGLPSDRFSAERTGGSVSTLTIQRTQQEDSAVYLCASSLGLADRSTDTQYFGPGTRLTVL.

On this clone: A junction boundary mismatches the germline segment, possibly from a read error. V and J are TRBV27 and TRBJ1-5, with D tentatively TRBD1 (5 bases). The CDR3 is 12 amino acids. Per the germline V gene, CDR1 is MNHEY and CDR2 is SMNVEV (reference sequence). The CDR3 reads CASREPGRAPNF. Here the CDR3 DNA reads TGTGCCAGCAGAGAACCAGGGAGGGCCCCAAATTTT.

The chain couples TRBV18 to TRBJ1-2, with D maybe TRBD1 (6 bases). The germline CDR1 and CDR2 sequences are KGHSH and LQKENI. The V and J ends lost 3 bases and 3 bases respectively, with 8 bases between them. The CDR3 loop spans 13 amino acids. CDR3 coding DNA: TGTGCCAGCTCACCCTACAGGGACTATGGCTACACCTTC. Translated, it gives CASSPYRDYGYTF.

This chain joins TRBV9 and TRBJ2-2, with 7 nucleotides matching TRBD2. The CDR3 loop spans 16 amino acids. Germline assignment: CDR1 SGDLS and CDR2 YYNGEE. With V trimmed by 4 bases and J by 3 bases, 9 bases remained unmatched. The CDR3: CASSPILAGDTGELFF. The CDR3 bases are TGTGCCAGCAGCCCCATCCTCGCGGGAGACACCGGGGAGCTGTTTTTT.